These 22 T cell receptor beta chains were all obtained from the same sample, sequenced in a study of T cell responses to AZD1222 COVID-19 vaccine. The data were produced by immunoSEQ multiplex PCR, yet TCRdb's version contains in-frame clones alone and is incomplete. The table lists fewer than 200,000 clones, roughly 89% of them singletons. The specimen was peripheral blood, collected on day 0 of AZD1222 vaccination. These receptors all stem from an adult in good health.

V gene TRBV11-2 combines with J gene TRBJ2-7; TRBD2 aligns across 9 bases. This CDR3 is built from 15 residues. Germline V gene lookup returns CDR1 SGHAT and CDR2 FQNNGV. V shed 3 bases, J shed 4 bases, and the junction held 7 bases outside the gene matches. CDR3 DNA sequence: TGTGCCAGCAGCTTCTCTGTTCTAGCGGGGTACGAGCAGTACTTC. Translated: CASSFSVLAGYEQYF.

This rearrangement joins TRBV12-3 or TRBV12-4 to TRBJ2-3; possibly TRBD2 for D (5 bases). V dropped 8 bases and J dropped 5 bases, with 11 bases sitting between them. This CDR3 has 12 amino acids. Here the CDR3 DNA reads TGTGCCAGCGGCGAGGGTATAGATACGCAGTATTTT. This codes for CASGEGIDTQYF.

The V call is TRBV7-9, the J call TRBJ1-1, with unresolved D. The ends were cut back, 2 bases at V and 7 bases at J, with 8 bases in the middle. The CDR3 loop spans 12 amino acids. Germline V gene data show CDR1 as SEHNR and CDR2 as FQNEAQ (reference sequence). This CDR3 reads CASSLIEVEAFF. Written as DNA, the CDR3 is TGTGCCAGCAGCTTAATTGAGGTTGAAGCTTTCTTT. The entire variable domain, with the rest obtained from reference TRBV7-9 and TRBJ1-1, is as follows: DTGVSQNPRHKITKRGQNVTFRCDPISEHNRLYWYRQTLGQGPEFLTYFQNEAQLEKSRLLSDRFSAERPKGSFSTLEIQRTEQGDSAMYLCASSLIEVEAFFGQGTRLTVV.

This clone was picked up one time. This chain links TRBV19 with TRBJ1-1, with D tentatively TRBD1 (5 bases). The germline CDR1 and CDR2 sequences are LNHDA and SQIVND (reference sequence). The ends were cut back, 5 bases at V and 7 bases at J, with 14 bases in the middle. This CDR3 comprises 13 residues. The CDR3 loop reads CASSLRGRGEAFF. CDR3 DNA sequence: TGTGCCAGTAGTTTAAGGGGCCGTGGTGAAGCTTTCTTT.

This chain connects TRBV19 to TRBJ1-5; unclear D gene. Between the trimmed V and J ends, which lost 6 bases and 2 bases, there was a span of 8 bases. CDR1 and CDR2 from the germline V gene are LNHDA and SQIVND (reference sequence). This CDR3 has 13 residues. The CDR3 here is CASRAGRNQPQHF. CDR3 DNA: TGTGCCAGTAGAGCTGGGCGCAATCAGCCCCAGCATTTT.

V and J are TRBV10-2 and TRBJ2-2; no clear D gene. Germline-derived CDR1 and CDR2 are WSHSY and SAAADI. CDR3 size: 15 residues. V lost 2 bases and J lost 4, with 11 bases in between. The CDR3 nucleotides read TGCGCCAGCAGTGAGAGGTCTAGTGGCACCGGGGAGCTGTTTTTT. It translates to CASSERSSGTGELFF.

The CDR3, as DNA: TGTGCCAGCAGCCCCCGCTGGAATAGGCTGACCACAGATACGCAGTATTTT. Encoded protein: CASSPRWNRLTTDTQYF. The V and J genes are TRBV13 and TRBJ2-3; unclear D gene. V shed 5 bases and J shed 2 bases, with 20 bases lying between them. The CDR3 covers 17 residues. Germline CDR1 and CDR2: PRHDT and FYEKMQ (reference sequence). Looking up the rest from reference TRBV13 and TRBJ2-3 gives the full variable domain: AAGVIQSPRHLIKEKRETATLKCYPIPRHDTVYWYQQGPGQDPQFLISFYEKMQSDKGSIPDRFSAQQFSDYHSELNMSSLELGDSALYFCASSPRWNRLTTDTQYFGPGTRLTVL.

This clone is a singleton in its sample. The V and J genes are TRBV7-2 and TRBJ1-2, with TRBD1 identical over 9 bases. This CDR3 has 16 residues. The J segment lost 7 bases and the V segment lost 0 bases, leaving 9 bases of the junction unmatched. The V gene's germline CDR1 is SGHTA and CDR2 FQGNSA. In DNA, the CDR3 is TGTGCCAGCAGCTTAGCGCCAAATAGGGGACAGGGTGGCTACACCTTC. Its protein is CASSLAPNRGQGGYTF.

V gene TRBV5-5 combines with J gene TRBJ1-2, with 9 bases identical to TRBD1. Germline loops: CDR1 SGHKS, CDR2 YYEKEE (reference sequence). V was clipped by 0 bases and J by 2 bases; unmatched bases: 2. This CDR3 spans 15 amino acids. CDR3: CASSLGGTGNYGYTF. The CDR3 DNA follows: TGTGCCAGCAGCTTGGGTGGGACAGGGAACTATGGCTACACCTTC.

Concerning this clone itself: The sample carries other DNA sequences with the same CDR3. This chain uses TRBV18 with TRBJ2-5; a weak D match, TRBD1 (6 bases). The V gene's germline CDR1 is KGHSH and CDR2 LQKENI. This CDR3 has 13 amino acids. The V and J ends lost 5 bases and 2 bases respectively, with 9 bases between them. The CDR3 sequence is CASSTGQQETQYF. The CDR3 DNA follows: TGTGCCAGCTCAACTGGACAGCAAGAGACCCAGTACTTC.

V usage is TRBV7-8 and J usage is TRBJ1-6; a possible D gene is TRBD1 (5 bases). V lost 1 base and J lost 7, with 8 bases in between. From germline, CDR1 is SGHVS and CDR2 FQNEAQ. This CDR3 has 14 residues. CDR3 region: CASSLVKGNSPLHF. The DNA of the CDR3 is TGTGCCAGCAGCTTAGTTAAGGGGAATTCACCCCTCCACTTT.

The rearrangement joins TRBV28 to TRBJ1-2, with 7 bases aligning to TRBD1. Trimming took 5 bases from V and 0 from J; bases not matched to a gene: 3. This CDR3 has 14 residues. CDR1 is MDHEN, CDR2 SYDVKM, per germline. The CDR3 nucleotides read TGTGCCAGCAGTCCAGGGACAGCTAACTATGGCTACACCTTC. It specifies CASSPGTANYGYTF.

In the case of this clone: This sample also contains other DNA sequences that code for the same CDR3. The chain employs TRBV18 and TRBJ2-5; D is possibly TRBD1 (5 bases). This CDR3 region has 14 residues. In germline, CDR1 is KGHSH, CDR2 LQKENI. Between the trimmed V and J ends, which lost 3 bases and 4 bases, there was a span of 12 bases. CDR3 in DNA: TGTGCCAGCTCACCGGGCAGGGCCCCAGAGACCCAGTACTTC. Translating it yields CASSPGRAPETQYF.

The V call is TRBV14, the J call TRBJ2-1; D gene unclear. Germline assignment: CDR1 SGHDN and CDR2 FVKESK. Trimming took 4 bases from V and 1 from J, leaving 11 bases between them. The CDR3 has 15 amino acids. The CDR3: CASSRQVRSYNEQFF. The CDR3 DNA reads TGTGCCAGCAGCCGCCAGGTCAGGTCCTACAATGAGCAGTTCTTC.

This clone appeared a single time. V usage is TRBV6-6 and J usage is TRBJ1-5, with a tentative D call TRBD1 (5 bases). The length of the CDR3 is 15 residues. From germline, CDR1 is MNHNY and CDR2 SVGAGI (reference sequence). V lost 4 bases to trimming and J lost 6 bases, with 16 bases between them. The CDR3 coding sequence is TGTGCCAGCAGTTGGGACCCATCAAGCGGTCAGCCCCAGCATTTT. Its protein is CASSWDPSSGQPQHF.

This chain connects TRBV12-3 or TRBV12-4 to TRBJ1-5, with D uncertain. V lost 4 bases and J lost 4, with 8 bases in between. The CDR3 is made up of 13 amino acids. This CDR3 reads CASSWETNQPQHF. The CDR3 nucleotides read TGTGCCAGCAGTTGGGAAACGAATCAGCCCCAGCATTTT.

The CDR3 DNA is TGTGCCACCACCAAGGAGGGAAACACCATATATTTT. Translating it yields CATTKEGNTIYF. J is TRBJ1-3 and V is TRBV18; D call uncertain. Germline V CDR1 and CDR2: KGHSH, LQKENI. V was trimmed by 10 bases and J by 4 bases, leaving 11 bases between them. This CDR3 contains 12 residues.

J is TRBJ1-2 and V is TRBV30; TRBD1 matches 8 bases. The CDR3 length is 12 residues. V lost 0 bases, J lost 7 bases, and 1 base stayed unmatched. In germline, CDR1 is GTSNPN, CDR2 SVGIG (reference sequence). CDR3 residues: CAWSVQGGGYTF. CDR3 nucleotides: TGTGCCTGGAGTGTACAGGGGGGTGGCTACACCTTC. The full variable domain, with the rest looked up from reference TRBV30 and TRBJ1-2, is SQTIHQWPATLVQPVGSPLSLECTVEGTSNPNLYWYRQAAGRGLQLLFYSVGIGQISSEVPQNLSASRPQDRQFILSSKKLLLSDSGFYLCAWSVQGGGYTFGSGTRLTVV.

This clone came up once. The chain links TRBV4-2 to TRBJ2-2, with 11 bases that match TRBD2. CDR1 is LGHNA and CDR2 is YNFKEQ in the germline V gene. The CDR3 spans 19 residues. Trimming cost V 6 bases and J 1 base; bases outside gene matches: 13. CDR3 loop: CASSRGDLAGGENTGELFF. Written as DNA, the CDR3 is TGTGCCAGCAGTCGGGGAGATCTAGCGGGGGGCGAGAACACCGGGGAGCTGTTTTTT.

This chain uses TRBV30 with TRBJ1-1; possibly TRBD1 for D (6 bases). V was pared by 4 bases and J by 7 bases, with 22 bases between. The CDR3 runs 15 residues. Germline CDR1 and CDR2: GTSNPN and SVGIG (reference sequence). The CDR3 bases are TGTGCCTGGATGTTAGGGGACACGGGAAGTCGTGAAGCTTTCTTT. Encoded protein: CAWMLGDTGSREAFF.

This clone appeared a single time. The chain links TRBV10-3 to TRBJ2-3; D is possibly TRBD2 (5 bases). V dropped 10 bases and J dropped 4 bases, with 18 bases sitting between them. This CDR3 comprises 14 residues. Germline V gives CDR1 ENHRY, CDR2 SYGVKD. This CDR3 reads CATGNGERADTQYF. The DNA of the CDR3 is TGTGCCACGGGGAATGGGGAAAGGGCAGATACGCAGTATTTT.

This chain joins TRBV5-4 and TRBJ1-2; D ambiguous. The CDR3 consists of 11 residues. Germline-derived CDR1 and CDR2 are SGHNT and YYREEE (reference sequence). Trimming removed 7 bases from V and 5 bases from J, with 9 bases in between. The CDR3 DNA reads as TGTGCCAGCGGCAATGGGTATGGCTACACCTTC. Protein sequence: CASGNGYGYTF.